One sample yielded the 21 T cell receptor beta chains listed below, sequenced in a study of blood T cell repertoires in COVID-19. Assay: immunoSEQ multiplex PCR; the TCRdb copy retains only in-frame clones and omits some. Of roughly 170,000 clones in the sample, approximately 90% were seen once. Sequenced sample: peripheral blood. All receptors derive from a woman aged 70 to 79 with COVID-19, enrolled during active disease.

This chain links TRBV10-3 with TRBJ2-1; the match to TRBD2 covers 9 bases. V was pared by 5 bases and J by 7 bases, with 12 bases of the junction left unmatched. CDR1 is ENHRY, CDR2 SYGVKD, per germline. This CDR3 spans 16 amino acids. The CDR3 loop reads CAISLTGREGLNEQFF. CDR3 DNA: TGTGCCATCAGTCTAACGGGGCGGGAGGGCCTAAATGAGCAGTTCTTC.

The V call is TRBV7-3, the J call TRBJ2-2, with D hard to call. V dropped 6 bases and J dropped 6 bases, with 8 bases sitting between them. The length of the CDR3 is 12 residues. Germline-derived CDR1 and CDR2 are SGHTA and FQGTGA. CDR3 nucleotide sequence: TGTGCCAGCAGTTTTTCATCCGGGGAGCTGTTTTTT. Its protein product is CASSFSSGELFF.

This chain joins TRBV4-1 and TRBJ2-1; 11 nucleotides align to TRBD2. V trimming: 4 bases; J trimming: 6 bases; junction bases outside the gene matches: 8. This CDR3 has 16 residues. CDR1 MGHRA and CDR2 YSYEKL come from the germline V gene. The CDR3 spells CASSLPPGTSGNEQFF. DNA of the CDR3: TGCGCCAGCAGCCTTCCCCCCGGGACTAGCGGCAATGAGCAGTTCTTC.

V gene TRBV30 combines with J gene TRBJ1-3, with D unclear. With 5 bases removed from V and 4 bases from J, the gap between germline ends came to 12 bases. Germline V gene data show CDR1 as GTSNPN and CDR2 as SVGIG (reference sequence). CDR3 length equals 13 residues. Here the CDR3 reads CAWQINPGNTIYF. Written as DNA, the CDR3 is TGTGCCTGGCAGATCAATCCGGGAAACACCATATATTTT.

The V gene is TRBV19, the J gene TRBJ1-6, with no clear D. V lost 10 bases to trimming and J lost 0 bases, with 13 bases between them. The germline V gene encodes CDR1 LNHDA and CDR2 SQIVND (reference sequence). CDR3 size: 15 residues. The CDR3 DNA follows: TGTGCCACGACTAGAGGAAGCTCCTATAATTCACCCCTCCACTTT. Translating gives CATTRGSSYNSPLHF.

This clone was found once. This chain links TRBV29-1 with TRBJ1-2; possible D gene TRBD1, 6 bases. Germline V gene lookup returns CDR1 SQVTM and CDR2 ANQGSEA. This CDR3 contains 13 residues. The V and J ends lost 6 bases and 4 bases respectively, with 15 bases between them. CDR3 in amino acids: CSVGTPFVYGYTF. Written as DNA, the CDR3 is TGCAGCGTAGGGACACCTTTTGTCTATGGCTACACCTTC. The variable domain in full, with the rest retrieved from reference TRBV29-1 and TRBJ1-2, is SAVISQKPSRDICQRGTSLTIQCQVDSQVTMMFWYRQQPGQSLTLIATANQGSEATYESGFVIDKFPISRPNLTFSTLTVSNMSPEDSSIYLCSVGTPFVYGYTFGSGTRLTVV.

The V call is TRBV27, the J call TRBJ1-5; TRBD1 matches 9 bases. Per the germline V gene, CDR1 is MNHEY and CDR2 is SMNVEV (reference sequence). CDR3 length equals 16 residues. The junction had 11 bases not matched to a gene; V was cut back by 0 bases and J by 11 bases. The chain's CDR3 is CASSLSWDRERVAQHF. In DNA form, the CDR3 reads TGTGCCAGCAGTTTATCCTGGGACAGGGAGAGAGTGGCCCAGCATTTT.

This clone is a singleton in its sample. The chain employs TRBV11-2 and TRBJ2-7; 7 bases map to TRBD2. The CDR3 length is 15 residues. Germline CDR1 and CDR2: SGHAT and FQNNGV. The V and J ends lost 2 bases and 0 bases, in that order; junction bases with no gene match: 4. CDR3 region: CASSLSREPSYEQYF. As DNA, the CDR3 is TGTGCCAGCAGCTTATCGCGGGAGCCCTCCTACGAGCAGTACTTC. The full variable domain, with the rest looked up from reference TRBV11-2 and TRBJ2-7, is EAGVAQSPRYKIIEKRQSVAFWCNPISGHATLYWYQQILGQGPKLLIQFQNNGVVDDSQLPKDRFSAERLKGVDSTLKIQPAKLEDSAVYLCASSLSREPSYEQYFGPGTRLTVT.

The chain recombines TRBV29-1 with TRBJ2-1; D perhaps matches TRBD2 (6 bases). V was cut by 8 bases and J by 4 bases, with 24 bases left in between. CDR1 SQVTM and CDR2 ANQGSEA come from the germline V gene. The CDR3 contains 16 residues. CDR3 loop: CSTLREVGDLYNEQFF. CDR3 coding DNA: TGCAGCACCCTCAGGGAGGTGGGAGACTTGTACAATGAGCAGTTCTTC.

In this sample, this clone turned up once. V gene TRBV18 combines with J gene TRBJ1-4; D remains unclear. The germline V gene encodes CDR1 KGHSH and CDR2 LQKENI. V was cut by 5 bases and J by 7 bases, with 14 bases left in between. This CDR3 comprises 14 residues. Written as DNA, the CDR3 is TGTGCCAGCTCAGTGGCGGGAGGAGGTGAAAAACTGTTTTTT. It codes for CASSVAGGGEKLFF.

This chain joins TRBV7-6 and TRBJ1-5, with D unclear. The CDR3 runs to 17 residues. Between the trimmed V and J ends, which lost 4 bases and 6 bases, there was a span of 22 bases. The V gene's germline CDR1 is SGHVS and CDR2 FNYEAQ. For the CDR3, the DNA is TGTGCCAGCAGCTCGAGCCGTGAGGGAGGGTTCGGTCAGCCCCAGCATTTT. It translates to CASSSSREGGFGQPQHF.

The chain couples TRBV3-1 (or the pseudogene TRBV3-2) to TRBJ1-5; a weak D match, TRBD1 (6 bases). CDR1 is LGHDT and CDR2 is YNNKEL in the germline V gene (reference sequence). V was shortened by 4 bases and J by 4 bases, with 14 bases between the two germline ends. The CDR3 spans 15 residues. The CDR3 protein is CASSLGQQSNQPQHF. The DNA for the CDR3 is TGTGCCAGCAGCCTAGGACAGCAGAGTAATCAGCCCCAGCATTTT.

This chain connects TRBV6-5 to TRBJ2-7, with a tentative D call TRBD2 (7 bases). The V gene's germline CDR1 is MNHEY and CDR2 SVGAGI. Trimming removed 8 bases from V and 2 bases from J, with 13 bases in between. The CDR3 is 13 amino acids. The chain's CDR3 is CASARGTTYEQYF. The CDR3 DNA is TGTGCCAGCGCTAGGGGGACTACCTACGAGCAGTACTTC.

The J gene is TRBJ1-6, the V gene TRBV30; maybe TRBD1 (5 bases). Trimming stripped 0 bases from V and 8 bases from J, with 17 bases between. CDR1 and CDR2 (germline): GTSNPN, SVGIG (reference sequence). CDR3 length: 16 residues. The CDR3 is CAWSVLGGIQHSPLHF. For the CDR3, the DNA is TGTGCCTGGAGTGTACTTGGGGGGATCCAGCATTCACCCCTCCACTTT. The variable domain in full, with the rest retrieved from reference TRBV30 and TRBJ1-6, is SQTIHQWPATLVQPVGSPLSLECTVEGTSNPNLYWYRQAAGRGLQLLFYSVGIGQISSEVPQNLSASRPQDRQFILSSKKLLLSDSGFYLCAWSVLGGIQHSPLHFGNGTRLTVT.

CDR3 residues: CAISEVQMNTEAFF. CDR3 sequence (DNA): TGTGCCATCAGTGAGGTTCAGATGAACACTGAAGCTTTCTTT. The V call is TRBV10-3, the J call TRBJ1-1, with no clear D. Looked up from germline, CDR1 is ENHRY and CDR2 is SYGVKD. The CDR3 covers 14 residues. V was cut by 2 bases and J by 0 bases, with 7 bases left in between.

J is TRBJ2-3 and V is TRBV7-6; TRBD1 matches 8 bases. Germline lookup yields CDR1 SGHVS and CDR2 FNYEAQ. The trim removed 7 bases at V and 6 bases at J, leaving 12 bases unmatched. The CDR3 totals 15 residues. The CDR3 region is CASTALQGAEDTQYF. The CDR3 bases are TGTGCCAGCACCGCTCTCCAGGGGGCGGAGGATACGCAGTATTTT.

This chain uses TRBV3-1 (or the pseudogene TRBV3-2) with TRBJ2-1, with a weak D call TRBD2 (5 bases). Germline-derived CDR1 and CDR2 are LGHDT and YNNKEL (reference sequence). The CDR3 contains 15 residues. The ends were cut back, 4 bases at V and 9 bases at J, with 19 bases in the middle. The CDR3 DNA sequence: TGTGCCAGCAGCCTCGAGGGCGAGGCTTCAATTGAGCAGTTCTTC. Encoded protein: CASSLEGEASIEQFF.

This clone has a handful of counts. This chain joins TRBV11-2 and TRBJ2-7, with a weak D call TRBD1 (6 bases). CDR1 and CDR2 (germline): SGHAT, FQNNGV. The CDR3 consists of 14 residues. V lost 3 bases and J lost 5, with 14 bases in between. In nucleotides, the CDR3 is TGTGCCAGCAGCTTCGTACAGGGTACCGACGAGCAGTACTTC. This gives the protein CASSFVQGTDEQYF.

The gene calls are TRBV15 and TRBJ2-5; D gene ambiguous. Germline V lookup: CDR1 LNHNV, CDR2 YYDKDF (reference sequence). The length of the CDR3 is 15 residues. V lost 0 bases and J lost 5, with 13 bases in between. For the CDR3, the DNA is TGTGCCACCAGCAGAGATCTTAACGGGTGGGAGACCCAGTACTTC. Protein product: CATSRDLNGWETQYF.

V is TRBV5-4 and J is TRBJ1-5; D not certain. V gave up 0 bases and J gave up 0 bases, with 10 bases separating them. This CDR3 has 16 amino acids. Germline CDR1 reads SGHNT; CDR2 reads YYREEE (reference sequence). The CDR3 reads CASSLADSSSNQPQHF. CDR3 in DNA: TGTGCCAGCAGCTTGGCCGACTCATCTAGCAATCAGCCCCAGCATTTT.

The chain links TRBV19 to TRBJ2-7, with D perhaps TRBD1 (6 bases). The CDR3 runs 15 residues. Germline-derived CDR1 and CDR2 are LNHDA and SQIVND (reference sequence). V gave up 4 bases and J gave up 6 bases, with 19 bases separating them. The chain's CDR3 is CASSTDGRSRGEQYF. DNA of the CDR3: TGTGCCAGTAGTACAGACGGGCGGTCCAGGGGCGAGCAGTACTTC. Looking up the rest from reference TRBV19 and TRBJ2-7 gives the full variable domain: DGGITQSPKYLFRKEGQNVTLSCEQNLNHDAMYWYRQDPGQGLRLIYYSQIVNDFQKGDIAEGYSVSREKKESFPLTVTSAQKNPTAFYLCASSTDGRSRGEQYFGPGTRLTVT.